Below are 25 T cell receptor beta chains sequenced from a single sample in a study of blood T cell repertoires in COVID-19 (TCRdb year 2020). Library creation used the immunoSEQ multiplex PCR assay. Here the immuneACCESS table is served through TCRdb, limited to in-frame sequences with V and J called. Missing clones are a known gap in these copies; in checked studies unresolved V genes cover under half, and the rest lacks a known reason. Here the sample has 450,000 to 500,000 clones; around 90% occur a single time. The ten largest clones take up about 0.65% of the sample. Input material: PBMCs or T cells enriched from blood (not recorded which). Source of these receptors: a young woman who had recovered from COVID-19.

The CDR3 DNA follows: TGTGCCAGCAGGCCACCGGGACAGGCCAATCAGCCCCAGCATTTT. Amino acids: CASRPPGQANQPQHF. This chain connects TRBV28 to TRBJ1-5, with 8 bases aligning to TRBD1. Per the germline V gene, CDR1 is MDHEN and CDR2 is SYDVKM. The CDR3 is 15 residues long. The V and J ends lost 6 bases and 3 bases, in that order; junction bases with no gene match: 7.

The rearrangement joins TRBV11-3 to TRBJ2-2, with a possible D match to TRBD1 (6 bases). The CDR3 contains 14 residues. Deletions cut 5 bases from V and 4 bases from J, with 11 bases between. Germline CDR1 SGHNT, CDR2 YENEEA. CDR3 sequence reads: CASSVGQITGELFF. CDR3 nucleotides: TGTGCCAGCAGCGTCGGACAGATCACCGGGGAGCTGTTTTTT.

The rearrangement joins TRBV28 to TRBJ1-1; 11 bases agree with TRBD1. V shed 7 bases and J 11 bases; nucleotides not matched to a gene: 12. The CDR3 sequence is 14 residues long. From germline, CDR1 is MDHEN and CDR2 SYDVKM. The CDR3 region has the DNA TGTGCCAGCACCGGACAGGGGGCGCGATTAGGGGCTTTCTTT. It yields the protein CASTGQGARLGAFF. Full variable domain (outside the CDR3, taken from reference TRBV28 and TRBJ1-1): DVKVTQSSRYLVKRTGEKVFLECVQDMDHENMFWYRQDPGLGLRLIYFSYDVKMKEKGDIPEGYSVSREKKERFSLILESASTNQTSMYLCASTGQGARLGAFFGQGTRLTVV.

The chain couples TRBV30 to TRBJ1-3; perhaps TRBD1 as D (5 bases). The ends were cut back, 1 base at V and 0 bases at J, with 7 bases in the middle. This CDR3 spans 14 amino acids. CDR1 and CDR2 from the germline V gene are GTSNPN and SVGIG (reference sequence). The DNA of the CDR3 is TGTGCCTGGAGTGGGGACTTCTCTGGAAACACCATATATTTT. This encodes CAWSGDFSGNTIYF.

The chain recombines TRBV6-5 with TRBJ1-1, with D tentatively TRBD1 (6 bases). Deletions cut 5 bases from V and 0 bases from J, with 10 bases between. This CDR3 spans 14 amino acids. Germline assignment: CDR1 MNHEY and CDR2 SVGAGI. CDR3: CASSRDTMNTEAFF. CDR3 coding DNA: TGTGCCAGCAGTCGGGACACAATGAACACTGAAGCTTTCTTT.

The chain has TRBV5-1 and TRBJ1-5; 7 bases are a match to TRBD1. Germline loops: CDR1 SGHRS, CDR2 YFSETQ. This CDR3 comprises 14 residues. With 1 base clipped from V and 4 bases from J, the junction kept 2 bases outside the gene matches. The CDR3 spells CASSLTGENQPQHF. The DNA for the CDR3 is TGCGCCAGCAGCTTGACAGGGGAAAATCAGCCCCAGCATTTT.

The gene calls are TRBV7-8 and TRBJ1-4; 7 bases are shared with TRBD1. The CDR3 runs to 15 residues. Germline CDR1 reads SGHVS; CDR2 reads FQNEAQ. The trim removed 5 bases at V and 6 bases at J, leaving 9 bases unmatched. The CDR3 sequence is CASSPSRGRYEKLFF. CDR3 sequence (DNA): TGTGCCAGCAGCCCCTCTAGGGGGCGGTATGAAAAACTGTTTTTT.

J is TRBJ2-2 and V is TRBV6-4, with TRBD2 as a possible D gene (6 bases). Trimming shortened V by 2 bases and J by 5 bases, and 6 bases separated the two germline ends. The CDR3 is made up of 13 amino acids. Germline values: CDR1 MRHNA, CDR2 SNTAGT. In DNA form, the CDR3 reads TGTGCCAGCAGTGACGGGGGGACCGGGGAGCTGTTTTTT. Its protein product is CASSDGGTGELFF.

The genes are TRBV5-4 and TRBJ1-1; 9 nucleotides align to TRBD1. The V gene's germline CDR1 is SGHNT and CDR2 YYREEE (reference sequence). Germline trimming cut 4 bases from V and 6 bases from J; bases unmatched to any gene: 10. This CDR3 has 15 amino acids. The CDR3 coding sequence is TGTGCCAGCAGCCCGCACCGGGACAGGGACGCTGAAGCTTTCTTT. Its protein is CASSPHRDRDAEAFF.

The chain has TRBV28 and TRBJ1-1, with a weak D call TRBD1 (5 bases). The germline gives CDR1 MDHEN, CDR2 SYDVKM. The CDR3 consists of 13 residues. V lost 6 bases and J 8 bases, leaving 16 bases between the germline ends. The CDR3 loop reads CASSRIGRAEAFF. CDR3 bases: TGTGCCAGCAGCCGGATAGGCAGGGCCGAAGCTTTCTTT.

The chain uses TRBV30 and TRBJ2-1; D not resolved. Between the trimmed V and J ends, which lost 5 bases and 4 bases, there was a span of 3 bases. This CDR3 has 10 amino acids. Germline V gene data show CDR1 as GTSNPN and CDR2 as SVGIG (reference sequence). For the CDR3, the DNA is TGTGCCTGGGCATACAATGAGCAGTTCTTC. Protein product: CAWAYNEQFF.

The chain joins TRBV4-1 to TRBJ1-5, with unresolved D. The CDR3 is 14 amino acids. Deletions cut 2 bases from V and 7 bases from J, with 12 bases between. The V gene's germline CDR1 is MGHRA and CDR2 YSYEKL. This CDR3 is CASSQLSSEQPQHF. The CDR3 DNA is TGCGCCAGCAGCCAATTGTCGAGCGAACAGCCCCAGCATTTT.

The count of this clone is one. The chain recombines TRBV5-4 with TRBJ2-1; 10 bases fit TRBD1. Germline V gene data show CDR1 as SGHNT and CDR2 as YYREEE (reference sequence). This CDR3 region has 13 residues. The J segment lost 12 bases and the V segment lost 0 bases, leaving 3 bases of the junction unmatched. The CDR3 nucleotides read TGTGCCAGCAGCTTGGGGACAGGGGGATGGCAGTTCTTC. Translation gives CASSLGTGGWQFF.

The chain uses TRBV7-6 and TRBJ1-6, with D uncertain. With 4 bases removed from V and 0 bases from J, the gap between germline ends came to 22 bases. The CDR3 runs to 20 residues. CDR1 is SGHVS, CDR2 FNYEAQ, per germline. CDR3 in amino acids: CASSSPSHQLRSSYNSPLHF. CDR3 nucleotides: TGTGCCAGCAGCTCCCCCTCGCACCAACTCCGGAGCTCCTATAATTCACCCCTCCACTTT.

The chain recombines TRBV7-8 with TRBJ1-5; tentative D call: TRBD1 (5 bases). The CDR3 runs 15 residues. Trimming left V 1 base short and J 5 bases short, with 12 bases between. Per germline, CDR1 SGHVS and CDR2 FQNEAQ. The CDR3, as DNA: TGTGCCAGCAGCTTAGGTACTGACAGCTATCAGCCCCAGCATTTT. Translated, it gives CASSLGTDSYQPQHF. Together with reference TRBV7-8 and TRBJ1-5, the CDR3 gives the full variable domain: GAGVSQSPRYKVAKRGQDVALRCDPISGHVSLFWYQQALGQGPEFLTYFQNEAQLDKSGLPSDRFFAERPEGSVSTLKIQRTQQEDSAVYLCASSLGTDSYQPQHFGDGTRLSIL.

This chain joins TRBV19 and TRBJ1-1; D remains unclear. Germline assignment: CDR1 LNHDA and CDR2 SQIVND (reference sequence). V lost 0 bases and J 2 bases, leaving 7 bases between the germline ends. The CDR3 runs to 14 residues. CDR3 sequence: CASSIDLANTEAFF. The CDR3 DNA reads TGTGCCAGTAGTATAGATCTAGCTAACACTGAAGCTTTCTTT.

The rearrangement joins TRBV28 to TRBJ1-1; a weak D match, TRBD1 (6 bases). Germline lookup yields CDR1 MDHEN and CDR2 SYDVKM. V shed 7 bases and J shed 4 bases, with 16 bases lying between them. The CDR3 contains 14 residues. The CDR3 coding sequence is TGTGCCAGCACCTCCGGGAGGGGGAGCACTGAAGCTTTCTTT. Encoded protein: CASTSGRGSTEAFF.

In its sample, this clone was seen once. V gene TRBV5-6 combines with J gene TRBJ2-7; D gene unclear. V dropped 1 base and J dropped 3 bases, with 17 bases sitting between them. Germline-derived CDR1 and CDR2 are SGHDT and YYEEEE. The CDR3 is made up of 16 amino acids. Here the CDR3 reads CASSLFRLRPNYEQYF. For the CDR3, the DNA is TGTGCCAGCAGCTTGTTCCGACTTCGTCCCAACTACGAGCAGTACTTC.

V is TRBV5-6 and J is TRBJ1-1, with D perhaps matching TRBD1 (6 bases). V lost 6 bases and J 6 bases, leaving 15 bases between the germline ends. Per the germline V gene, CDR1 is SGHDT and CDR2 is YYEEEE. CDR3 size: 13 residues. CDR3: CASTITGKAEAFF. The CDR3 DNA follows: TGTGCCAGCACAATTACAGGGAAAGCTGAAGCTTTCTTT.

The chain has TRBV15 and TRBJ2-2; D ambiguous. The CDR3 has 12 residues. CDR1 and CDR2 from the germline V gene are LNHNV and YYDKDF (reference sequence). V was clipped by 0 bases and J by 7 bases, with 3 bases between them. The CDR3 region is CATSRDRGELFF. Here the CDR3 DNA reads TGTGCCACCAGCAGAGATCGCGGGGAGCTGTTTTTT.

This clone has only a few counts. This sequence joins TRBV7-3 and TRBJ2-3; 9 nucleotides align to TRBD2. V lost 5 bases to trimming and J lost 5 bases; unmatched junction nucleotides: 5. This CDR3 contains 14 residues. CDR1 is SGHTA, CDR2 FQGTGA, per germline. The CDR3, as DNA: TGTGCCAGCAGCCGCGGGGGGGCACAAGATACGCAGTATTTT. It translates to CASSRGGAQDTQYF.

This clone has a single count. This sequence joins TRBV4-1 and TRBJ1-1; a weak D match, TRBD1 (5 bases). The CDR3 length is 15 residues. V lost 1 base to trimming and J lost 0 bases, with 9 bases between them. Germline V gene lookup returns CDR1 MGHRA and CDR2 YSYEKL. CDR3 residues: CASSQGGRVNTEAFF. CDR3 nucleotides: TGCGCCAGCAGCCAAGGGGGCAGGGTGAACACTGAAGCTTTCTTT.

This rearrangement joins TRBV6-6 to TRBJ1-6; D is undetermined. The CDR3 has 13 residues. Germline V gene lookup returns CDR1 MNHNY and CDR2 SVGAGI (reference sequence). V lost 5 bases and J 8 bases, leaving 10 bases between the germline ends. For the CDR3, the DNA is TGTGCCAGCAGTCCCGACGGGTATTCACCCCTCCACTTT. The encoded protein is CASSPDGYSPLHF.

A few counts support this clone. V is TRBV29-1 and J is TRBJ1-1; 7 bases align to TRBD1. V lost 8 bases to trimming and J lost 4 bases; unmatched junction nucleotides: 16. This CDR3 comprises 15 residues. Looked up from germline, CDR1 is SQVTM and CDR2 is ANQGSEA. DNA for the CDR3: TGCAGCTTCGACGTCACAGGGGATCGGGGCACTGAAGCTTTCTTT. Translating gives CSFDVTGDRGTEAFF.

The CDR3: CASSQGTIIGSEAFF. The CDR3 DNA is TGCGCCAGCAGCCAAGGGACTATTATAGGTAGTGAAGCTTTCTTT. V gene TRBV4-1 combines with J gene TRBJ1-1; D ambiguous. Germline V gene lookup returns CDR1 MGHRA and CDR2 YSYEKL. The V end lost 1 base, the J end lost 7 bases, and 16 bases lay between the germline ends. This CDR3 contains 15 residues.